The sequence of this TCR beta chain was determined in a study of cytomegalovirus exposure and HLA in healthy donors. Findings and limits, study-wide: Among TCR beta chains, those listed as cytomegalovirus-associated numbered some 160. TCR sequences were mostly rare, though some public TCRs occurred in many donors.

Of note for this clone: What it binds is unknown.

The data were produced by immunoSEQ multiplex PCR, yet TCRdb's version contains in-frame clones alone and is incomplete. The sample consists of 150,000 to 200,000 clones, 84% of them appearing once. The sequencing sample was made of PBMCs. The TCR originated in a man in his thirties or forties in good health and CMV-seropositive.

CDR3 sequence: CASSQIAGETDTQYF. The CDR3 bases are TGTGCCAGCAGCCAAATAGCGGGAGAGACAGATACGCAGTATTTT. The J gene is TRBJ2-3, the V gene TRBV7-3; 9 bases are a match to TRBD2. The CDR3 has 15 amino acids. Germline loops: CDR1 SGHTA, CDR2 FQGTGA. After removal of 5 bases from V and 3 bases from J, the junction contained 6 bases not matched to a gene.